What follows describes a single TCR beta chain. These data originate in a study of T cell responses to AZD1222 COVID-19 vaccine. Germline CDR1 SGHRS, CDR2 YFSETQ. CDR3 length equals 13 residues. V was trimmed by 6 bases and J by 2 bases, leaving 9 bases between them. Assay used: immunoSEQ multiplex PCR; TCRdb lists only in-frame clones, some missing. The sample lists approximately 110,000 clones, 88% occurring once. This specimen was peripheral blood, taken on day 0 of AZD1222 vaccination. J is TRBJ2-1 and V is TRBV5-1, with D possibly matching TRBD1 (6 bases). This receptor was taken from an adult in good health. CDR3 in DNA: TGCGCCAGCACCAGGGGACCCTACAATGAGCAGTTCTTC. Protein: CASTRGPYNEQFF.